This T cell receptor beta chain is from a study of naive and memory T cell subsets. Study outcomes and limitations: Possibly reflecting memory cells re-expressing CD45RA, a few larger clonotypes occurred in naive repertoires, especially CD8.

Alpha and beta libraries were amplified separately from the second PCR onward. CD8 T cells were positively selected from what remained after CD4 positive selection. Losses at the gene ends were 5 bases for V and 6 bases for J; bases not matched to a gene: 9. The CDR3 contains 16 residues. Germline loops: CDR1 SGHTA, CDR2 FQGNSA. Comment on this clonotype: Its antigen is as yet unknown.

Both TRBC1 and TRBC2 were covered by a beta constant-region primer of two equimolar oligonucleotides. One entry per CDR3 protein results from TCRdb running MiXCR on the UMI-ligation and nested PCR reads. Of 120,000 to 150,000 distinct CDR3 sequences listed, over 15% are singletons. The source material was naive CD4+ T cells from blood. V and J are TRBV7-2 and TRBJ2-1; TRBD2 aligns across 11 bases. The TCR comes from a human donor in good health. CDR3 nucleotide sequence: TGTGCCAGCAGCGTAACCCTAGCGGGAGGCGTCAATGAGCAGTTCTTC. Residues: CASSVTLAGGVNEQFF.